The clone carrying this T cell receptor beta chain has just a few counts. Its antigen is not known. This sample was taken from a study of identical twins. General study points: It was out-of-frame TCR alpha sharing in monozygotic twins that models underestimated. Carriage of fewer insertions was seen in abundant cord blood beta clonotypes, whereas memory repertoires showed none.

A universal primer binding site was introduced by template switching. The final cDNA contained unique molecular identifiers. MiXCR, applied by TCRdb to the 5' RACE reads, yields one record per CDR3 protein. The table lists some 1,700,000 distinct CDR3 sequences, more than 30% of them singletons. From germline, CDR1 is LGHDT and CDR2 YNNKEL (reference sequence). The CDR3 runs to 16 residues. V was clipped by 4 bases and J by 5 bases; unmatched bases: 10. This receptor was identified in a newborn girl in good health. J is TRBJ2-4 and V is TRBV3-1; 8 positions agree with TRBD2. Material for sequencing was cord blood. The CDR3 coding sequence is TGTGCCAGCAGCCCTCCCTTAGCGGGGAGACAAAACATTCAGTACTTC. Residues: CASSPPLAGRQNIQYF.